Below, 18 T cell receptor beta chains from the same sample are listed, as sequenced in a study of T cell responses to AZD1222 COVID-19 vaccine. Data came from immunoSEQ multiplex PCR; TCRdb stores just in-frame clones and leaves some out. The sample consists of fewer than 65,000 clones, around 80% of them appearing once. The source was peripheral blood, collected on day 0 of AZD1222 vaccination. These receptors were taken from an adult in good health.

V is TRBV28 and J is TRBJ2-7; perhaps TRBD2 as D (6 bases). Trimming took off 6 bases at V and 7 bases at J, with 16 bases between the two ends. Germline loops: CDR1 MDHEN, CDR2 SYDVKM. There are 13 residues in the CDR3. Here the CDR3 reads CASSLWGGREQYF. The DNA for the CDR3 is TGTGCCAGCAGCCTATGGGGAGGACGGGAGCAGTACTTC.

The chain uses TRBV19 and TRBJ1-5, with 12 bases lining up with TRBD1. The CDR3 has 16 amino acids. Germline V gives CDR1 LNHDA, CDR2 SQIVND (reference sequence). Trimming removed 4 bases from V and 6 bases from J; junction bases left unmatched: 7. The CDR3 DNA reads TGTGCCAGTAGTACACGGGACAGGGGGCGAGTTCAGCCCCAGCATTTT. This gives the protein CASSTRDRGRVQPQHF.

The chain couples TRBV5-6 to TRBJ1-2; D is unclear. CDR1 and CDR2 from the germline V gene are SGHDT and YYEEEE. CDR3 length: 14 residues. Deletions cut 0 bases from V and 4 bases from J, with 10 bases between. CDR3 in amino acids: CASSLGLPVYGYTF. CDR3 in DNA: TGTGCCAGCAGCTTGGGTCTACCCGTCTATGGCTACACCTTC. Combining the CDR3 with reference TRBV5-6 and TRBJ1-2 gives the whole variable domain DAGVTQSPTHLIKTRGQQVTLRCSPKSGHDTVSWYQQALGQGPQFIFQYYEEEERQRGNFPDRFSGHQFPNYSSELNVNALLLGDSALYLCASSLGLPVYGYTFGSGTRLTVV.

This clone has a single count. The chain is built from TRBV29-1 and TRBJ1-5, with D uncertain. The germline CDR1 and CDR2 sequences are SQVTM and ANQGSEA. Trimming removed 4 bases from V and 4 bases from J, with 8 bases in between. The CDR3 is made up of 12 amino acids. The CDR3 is CSVGVGNQPQHF. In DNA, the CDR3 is TGCAGCGTTGGGGTAGGTAATCAGCCCCAGCATTTT.

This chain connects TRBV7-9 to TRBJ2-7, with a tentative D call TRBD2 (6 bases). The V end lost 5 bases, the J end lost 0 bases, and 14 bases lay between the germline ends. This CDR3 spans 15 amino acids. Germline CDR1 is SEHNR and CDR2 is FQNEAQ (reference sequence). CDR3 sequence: CASSPRGISSYEQYF. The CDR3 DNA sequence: TGTGCCAGCAGCCCACGGGGGATTAGCTCCTACGAGCAGTACTTC.

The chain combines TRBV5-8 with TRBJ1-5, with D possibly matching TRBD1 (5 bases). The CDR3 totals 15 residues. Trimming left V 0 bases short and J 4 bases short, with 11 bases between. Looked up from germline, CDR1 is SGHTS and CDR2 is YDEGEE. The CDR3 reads CASSLGGAMNQPQHF. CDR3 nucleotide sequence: TGTGCCAGCAGCTTGGGTGGGGCAATGAATCAGCCCCAGCATTTT.

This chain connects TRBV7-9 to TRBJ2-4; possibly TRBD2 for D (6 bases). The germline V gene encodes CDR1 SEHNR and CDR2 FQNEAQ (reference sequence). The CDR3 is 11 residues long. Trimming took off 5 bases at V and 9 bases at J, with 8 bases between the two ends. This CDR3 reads CASSPGGIQYF. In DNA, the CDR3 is TGTGCCAGCAGCCCCGGGGGCATTCAGTACTTC.

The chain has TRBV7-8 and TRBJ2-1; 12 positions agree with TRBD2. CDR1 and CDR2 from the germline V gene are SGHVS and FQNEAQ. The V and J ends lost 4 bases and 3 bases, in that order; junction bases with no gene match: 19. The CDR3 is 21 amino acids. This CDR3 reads CASSSRGGSSGRVSVYNEQFF. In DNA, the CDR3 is TGTGCCAGCAGCTCCCGGGGTGGGTCTAGCGGGAGGGTCTCGGTCTACAATGAGCAGTTCTTC.

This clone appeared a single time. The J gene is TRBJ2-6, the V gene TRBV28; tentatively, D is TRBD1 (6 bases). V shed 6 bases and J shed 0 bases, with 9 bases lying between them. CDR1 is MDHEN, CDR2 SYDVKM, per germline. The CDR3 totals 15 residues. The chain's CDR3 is CASSRGGSGANVLTF. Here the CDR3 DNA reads TGTGCCAGCAGCAGAGGGGGCTCTGGGGCCAACGTCCTGACTTTC.

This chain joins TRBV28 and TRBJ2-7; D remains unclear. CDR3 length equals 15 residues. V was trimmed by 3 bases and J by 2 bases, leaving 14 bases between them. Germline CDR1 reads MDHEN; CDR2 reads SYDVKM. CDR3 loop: CASSFPPPRTYEQYF. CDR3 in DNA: TGTGCCAGCAGTTTTCCCCCACCTCGGACCTACGAGCAGTACTTC.

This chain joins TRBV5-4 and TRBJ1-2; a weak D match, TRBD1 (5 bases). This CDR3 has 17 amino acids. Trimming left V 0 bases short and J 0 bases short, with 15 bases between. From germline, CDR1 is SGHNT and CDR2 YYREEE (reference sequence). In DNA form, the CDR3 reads TGTGCCAGCAGCTTGGGACAGCTCAGTTTATCTAACTATGGCTACACCTTC. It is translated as CASSLGQLSLSNYGYTF.

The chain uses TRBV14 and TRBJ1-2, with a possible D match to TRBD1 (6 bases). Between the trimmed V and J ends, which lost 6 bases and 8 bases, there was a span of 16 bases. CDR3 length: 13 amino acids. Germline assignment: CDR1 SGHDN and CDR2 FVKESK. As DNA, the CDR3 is TGTGCCAGCAGATTCCATGGGGGGGCCGGCTACACCTTC. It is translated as CASRFHGGAGYTF.

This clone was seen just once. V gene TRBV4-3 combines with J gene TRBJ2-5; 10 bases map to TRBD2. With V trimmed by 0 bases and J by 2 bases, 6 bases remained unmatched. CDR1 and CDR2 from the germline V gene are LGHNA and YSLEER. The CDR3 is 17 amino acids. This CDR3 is CASSQESLAGAQETQYF. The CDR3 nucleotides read TGCGCCAGCAGCCAAGAGTCCCTAGCGGGGGCACAAGAGACCCAGTACTTC.

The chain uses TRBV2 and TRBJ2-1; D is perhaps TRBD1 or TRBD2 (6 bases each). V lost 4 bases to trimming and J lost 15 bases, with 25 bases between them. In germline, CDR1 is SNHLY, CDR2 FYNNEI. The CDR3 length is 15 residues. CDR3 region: CASSVGALKGEVWFF. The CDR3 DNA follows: TGTGCCAGCAGTGTGGGGGCCCTGAAAGGGGAGGTTTGGTTCTTC. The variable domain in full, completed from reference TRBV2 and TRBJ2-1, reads EPEVTQTPSHQVTQMGQEVILRCVPISNHLYFYWYRQILGQKVEFLVSFYNNEISEKSEIFDDQFSVERPDGSNFTLKIRSTKLEDSAMYFCASSVGALKGEVWFFGPGTRLTVL.

CDR3 region: CASSLADNYGYTF. CDR3 nucleotides: TGCGCCAGCAGCTTGGCAGATAACTATGGCTACACCTTC. The chain carries TRBV5-1 and TRBJ1-2; the D is unclear. Looked up from germline, CDR1 is SGHRS and CDR2 is YFSETQ. V was trimmed by 0 bases and J by 1 base, leaving 4 bases between them. The CDR3 runs 13 residues.

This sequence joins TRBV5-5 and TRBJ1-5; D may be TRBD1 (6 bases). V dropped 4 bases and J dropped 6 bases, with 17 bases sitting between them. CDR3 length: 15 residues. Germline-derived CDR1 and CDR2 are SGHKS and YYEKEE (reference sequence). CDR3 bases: TGTGCCAGCAGCATAGCTGGGACAAGGGCTCAGCCCCAGCATTTT. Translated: CASSIAGTRAQPQHF.

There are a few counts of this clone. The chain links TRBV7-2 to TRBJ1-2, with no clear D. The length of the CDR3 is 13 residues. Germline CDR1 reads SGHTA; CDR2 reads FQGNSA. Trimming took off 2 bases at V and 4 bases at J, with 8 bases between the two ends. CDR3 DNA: TGTGCCAGCAGCTTATATGGCAGCTATGGCTACACCTTC. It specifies CASSLYGSYGYTF.

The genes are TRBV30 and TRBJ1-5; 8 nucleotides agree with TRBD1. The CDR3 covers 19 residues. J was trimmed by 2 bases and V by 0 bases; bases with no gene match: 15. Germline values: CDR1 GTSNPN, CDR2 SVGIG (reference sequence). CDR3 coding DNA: TGTGCCTGGAGTGTACGTCGGCAGGGGGCCGCTCGACGCAATCAGCCCCAGCATTTT. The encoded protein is CAWSVRRQGAARRNQPQHF.